These T cell receptor beta chains were read from a single sample in a study of blood T cells in healthy people across ages. TCRdb fed the 5' RACE reads into MiXCR, producing one record per CDR3 protein. The table shows approximately 900,000 distinct CDR3 sequences, with under 50% occurring only once. The sample taken for sequencing was blood. Receptors originate from a man aged 25-45 years in good health. CDR3s include the opening cysteine and the closing phenylalanine or tryptophan. A D gene is named only where the DNA matches it firmly. Only part of the rows carry a size: once, few, many, or a class if the clone is expanded.

V: TRBV20-1
size: few
J: TRBJ2-1
D: -
CDR3: CSARVAYEQFF
DNA: TGCAGTGCTAGAGTAGCTTATGAGCAGTTCTTC

V: TRBV7-9
size: few
J: TRBJ2-5
D: TRBD2
CDR3: CASSTTSLETQYF
DNA: TGTGCCAGCAGCACGACTAGCTTGGAGACCCAGTACTTC

V: TRBV6-4
size: -
J: TRBJ2-1
D: -
CDR3: CASSWGRGGGNEQFF
DNA: TGTGCCAGCAGTTGGGGACGTGGAGGTGGCAATGAGCAGTTCTTC

V: TRBV7-2
size: -
J: TRBJ2-3
D: TRBD2
CDR3: CASSWAGTSGGATDTQYF
DNA: TGTGCCAGCAGCTGGGCCGGGACTAGCGGGGGGGCAACAGATACGCAGTATTTT

V: TRBV15
size: -
J: TRBJ2-7
D: -
CDR3: CATSVPDSYEQYF
DNA: TGTGCCACCAGCGTCCCCGATTCGTACGAGCAGTACTTC

V: TRBV6-5
size: -
J: TRBJ1-2
D: TRBD1
CDR3: CASSYGTGGPTYGYTF
DNA: TGTGCCAGCAGTTACGGGACAGGGGGACCTACCTATGGCTACACCTTC

V: TRBV5-1
size: -
J: TRBJ2-3
D: -
CDR3: CASSPEPTLTDTQYF
DNA: TGCGCCAGCAGCCCTGAGCCTACACTCACAGATACGCAGTATTTT

V: TRBV10-2
size: -
J: TRBJ2-5
D: -
CDR3: CASTPKTEYQETQYF
DNA: TGCGCCAGCACCCCCAAAACAGAGTACCAAGAGACCCAGTACTTC

V: TRBV4-2
size: -
J: TRBJ2-1
D: -
CDR3: CASSQVKGGDNEQFF
DNA: TGTGCCAGCAGCCAAGTTAAGGGGGGGGACAACGAGCAGTTCTTC

V: TRBV9
size: -
J: TRBJ2-7
D: -
CDR3: CASSAQGRNEQYF
DNA: TGTGCCAGCAGCGCCCAGGGGCGCAATGAGCAGTACTTC

V: TRBV4-2
size: -
J: TRBJ2-5
D: -
CDR3: CASSQGFSGQETQYF
DNA: TGTGCCAGCAGCCAAGGGTTTTCTGGACAAGAGACCCAGTACTTC

V: TRBV12-3/TRBV12-4
size: few
J: TRBJ1-2
D: -
CDR3: CASSHSGGNYGYTF
DNA: TGTGCCAGCAGTCACAGTGGGGGGAACTATGGCTACACCTTC

V: TRBV20-1
size: -
J: TRBJ2-5
D: TRBD2
CDR3: CSAEAGGEETQYF
DNA: TGCAGTGCGGAAGCGGGGGGGGAAGAGACCCAGTACTTC

V: TRBV5-1
size: few
J: TRBJ2-4
D: -
CDR3: CASSLGESVGNIQYF
DNA: TGCGCCAGCAGCTTAGGGGAGTCGGTTGGAAACATTCAGTACTTC

V: TRBV4-2
size: once
J: TRBJ2-7
D: -
CDR3: CASSQGWRGPTSEQYF
DNA: TGTGCCAGCAGCCAAGGATGGAGGGGGCCGACCTCCGAGCAGTACTTC

V: TRBV6-2/TRBV6-3
size: -
J: TRBJ1-5
D: -
CDR3: CASRDSDSNQPQHF
DNA: TGTGCCAGCAGAGACTCGGATAGCAATCAGCCCCAGCATTTT

V: TRBV7-2
size: -
J: TRBJ1-4
D: -
CDR3: CASSWGGAGNEKLFF
DNA: TGTGCCAGCAGCTGGGGGGGCGCCGGGAATGAAAAACTGTTTTTT

V: TRBV7-2
size: -
J: TRBJ2-7
D: -
CDR3: CASSLMGGLIHEQYF
DNA: TGTGCCAGCAGCTTAATGGGGGGCTTGATACACGAGCAGTACTTC

V: TRBV20-1
size: -
J: TRBJ1-2
D: -
CDR3: CSASTGIAYGYTF
DNA: TGCAGTGCTAGCACAGGCATCGCCTATGGCTACACCTTC

V: TRBV12-3/TRBV12-4
size: -
J: TRBJ2-4
D: TRBD2
CDR3: CASSLRLAGAKNIQYF
DNA: TGTGCCAGCAGTTTAAGGCTAGCGGGAGCCAAAAACATTCAGTACTTC

V: TRBV28
size: -
J: TRBJ2-7
D: -
CDR3: CASSSEGREQYF
DNA: TGTGCCAGCAGTTCTGAAGGGCGCGAGCAGTACTTC

V: TRBV29-1
size: many
J: TRBJ2-7
D: TRBD1
CDR3: CSVLDRIAYEQYF
DNA: TGCAGCGTTTTGGACAGGATCGCCTACGAGCAGTACTTC

V: TRBV3-1
size: -
J: TRBJ1-4
D: -
CDR3: CAGSPPTNEKLFF
DNA: TGTGCCGGCAGCCCTCCAACTAATGAAAAACTGTTTTTT

V: TRBV6-2/TRBV6-3
size: -
J: TRBJ2-7
D: TRBD1
CDR3: CASSSQGVLIGEQYF
DNA: TGTGCCAGCAGTTCCCAGGGGGTATTGATCGGCGAGCAGTACTTC

V: TRBV6-1
size: -
J: TRBJ2-7
D: -
CDR3: CASSLDGSLGNEQYF
DNA: TGTGCCAGCAGTTTGGACGGATCCCTTGGCAACGAGCAGTACTTC

V: TRBV10-2
size: -
J: TRBJ2-7
D: -
CDR3: CASSDVVYEQYF
DNA: TGCGCCAGCAGTGATGTCGTCTACGAGCAGTACTTC